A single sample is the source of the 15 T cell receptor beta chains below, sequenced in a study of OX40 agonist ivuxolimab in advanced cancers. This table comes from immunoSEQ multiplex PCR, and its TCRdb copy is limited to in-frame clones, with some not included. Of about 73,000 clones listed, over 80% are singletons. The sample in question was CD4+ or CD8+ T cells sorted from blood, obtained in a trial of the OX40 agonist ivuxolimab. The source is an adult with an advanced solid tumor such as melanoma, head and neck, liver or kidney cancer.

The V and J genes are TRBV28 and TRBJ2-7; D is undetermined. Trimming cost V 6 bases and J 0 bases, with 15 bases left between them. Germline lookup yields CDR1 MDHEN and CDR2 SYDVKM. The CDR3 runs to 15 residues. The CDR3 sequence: CASRDGSGPSYEQYF. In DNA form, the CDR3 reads TGTGCCAGCAGGGACGGCTCCGGCCCCTCCTACGAGCAGTACTTC. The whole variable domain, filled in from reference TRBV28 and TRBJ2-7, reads DVKVTQSSRYLVKRTGEKVFLECVQDMDHENMFWYRQDPGLGLRLIYFSYDVKMKEKGDIPEGYSVSREKKERFSLILESASTNQTSMYLCASRDGSGPSYEQYFGPGTRLTVT.

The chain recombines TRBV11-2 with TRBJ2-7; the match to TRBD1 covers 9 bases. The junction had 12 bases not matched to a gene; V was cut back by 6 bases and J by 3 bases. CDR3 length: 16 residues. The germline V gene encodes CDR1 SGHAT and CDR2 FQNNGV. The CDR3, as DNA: TGTGCCAGCAGGGGAACCGGACAGGGGAAGAGCTACGAGCAGTACTTC. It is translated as CASRGTGQGKSYEQYF.

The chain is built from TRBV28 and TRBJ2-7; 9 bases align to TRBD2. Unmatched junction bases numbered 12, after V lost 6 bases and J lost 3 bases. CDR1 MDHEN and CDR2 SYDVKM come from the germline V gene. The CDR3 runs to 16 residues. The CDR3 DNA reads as TGTGCCAGCAGCACAGCTCTAGCGGGACCCCACTACGAGCAGTACTTC. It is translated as CASSTALAGPHYEQYF.

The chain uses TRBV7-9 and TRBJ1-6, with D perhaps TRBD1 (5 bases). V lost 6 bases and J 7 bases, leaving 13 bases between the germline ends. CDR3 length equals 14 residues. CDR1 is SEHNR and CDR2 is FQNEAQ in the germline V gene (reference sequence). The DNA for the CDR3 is TGTGCCAGCAGACCGACGGGGGGAAATTCACCCCTCCACTTT. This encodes CASRPTGGNSPLHF.

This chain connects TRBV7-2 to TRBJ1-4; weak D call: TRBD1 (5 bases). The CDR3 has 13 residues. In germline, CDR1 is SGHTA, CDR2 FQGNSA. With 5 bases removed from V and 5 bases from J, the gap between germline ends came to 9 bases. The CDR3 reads CASSTHRNEKLFF. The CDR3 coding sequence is TGTGCCAGCAGCACCCACAGGAATGAAAAACTGTTTTTT.

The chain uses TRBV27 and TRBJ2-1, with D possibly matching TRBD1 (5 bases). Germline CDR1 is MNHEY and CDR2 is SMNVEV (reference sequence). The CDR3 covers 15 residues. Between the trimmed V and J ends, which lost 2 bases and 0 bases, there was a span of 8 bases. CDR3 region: CASSLRGPSYNEQFF. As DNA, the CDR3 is TGTGCCAGCAGTTTAAGGGGCCCCTCCTACAATGAGCAGTTCTTC.

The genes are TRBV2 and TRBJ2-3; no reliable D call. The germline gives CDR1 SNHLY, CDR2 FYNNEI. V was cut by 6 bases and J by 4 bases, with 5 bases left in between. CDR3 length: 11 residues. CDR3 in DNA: TGTGCCAGCAGGTTAGCAGATACGCAGTATTTT. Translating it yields CASRLADTQYF.

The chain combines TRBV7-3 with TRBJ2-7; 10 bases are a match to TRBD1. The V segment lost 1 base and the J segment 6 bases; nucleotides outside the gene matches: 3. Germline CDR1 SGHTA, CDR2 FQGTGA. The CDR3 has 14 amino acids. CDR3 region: CASSLSWDRGEQYF. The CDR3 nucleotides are TGTGCCAGCAGCTTAAGTTGGGACAGGGGCGAGCAGTACTTC.

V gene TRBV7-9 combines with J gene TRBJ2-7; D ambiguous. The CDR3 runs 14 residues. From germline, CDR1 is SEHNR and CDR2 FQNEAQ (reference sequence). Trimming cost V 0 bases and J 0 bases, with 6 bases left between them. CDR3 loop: CASSLALSSYEQYF. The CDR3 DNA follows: TGTGCCAGCAGCTTAGCACTAAGCTCCTACGAGCAGTACTTC. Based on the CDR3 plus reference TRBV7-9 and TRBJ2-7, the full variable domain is DTGVSQNPRHKITKRGQNVTFRCDPISEHNRLYWYRQTLGQGPEFLTYFQNEAQLEKSRLLSDRFSAERPKGSFSTLEIQRTEQGDSAMYLCASSLALSSYEQYFGPGTRLTVT.

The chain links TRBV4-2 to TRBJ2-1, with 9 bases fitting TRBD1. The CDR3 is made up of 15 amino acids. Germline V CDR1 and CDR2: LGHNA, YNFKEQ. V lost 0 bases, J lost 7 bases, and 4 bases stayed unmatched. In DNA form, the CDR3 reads TGTGCCAGCAGCCAAGAGAGACAGGGGGTAAATGAGCAGTTCTTC. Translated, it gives CASSQERQGVNEQFF.

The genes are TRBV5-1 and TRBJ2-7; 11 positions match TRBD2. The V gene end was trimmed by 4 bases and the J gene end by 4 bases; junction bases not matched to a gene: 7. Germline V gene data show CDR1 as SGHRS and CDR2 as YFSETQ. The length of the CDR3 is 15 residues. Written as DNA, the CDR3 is TGCGCCAGCAGCCTGACTAGCGGGACTGTGTACGAGCAGTACTTC. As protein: CASSLTSGTVYEQYF.

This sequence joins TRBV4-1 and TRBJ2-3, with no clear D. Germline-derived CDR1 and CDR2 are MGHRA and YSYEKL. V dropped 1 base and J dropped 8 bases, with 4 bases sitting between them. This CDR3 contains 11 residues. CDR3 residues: CASSQAGTQYF. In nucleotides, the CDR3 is TGCGCCAGCAGCCAAGCCGGTACGCAGTATTTT.

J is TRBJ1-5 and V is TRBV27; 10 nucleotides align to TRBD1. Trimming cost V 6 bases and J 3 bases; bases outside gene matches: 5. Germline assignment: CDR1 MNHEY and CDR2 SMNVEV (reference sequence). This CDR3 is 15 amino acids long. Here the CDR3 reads CASRPTGGPNQPQHF. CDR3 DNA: TGTGCCAGCAGACCGACAGGGGGCCCCAATCAGCCCCAGCATTTT.

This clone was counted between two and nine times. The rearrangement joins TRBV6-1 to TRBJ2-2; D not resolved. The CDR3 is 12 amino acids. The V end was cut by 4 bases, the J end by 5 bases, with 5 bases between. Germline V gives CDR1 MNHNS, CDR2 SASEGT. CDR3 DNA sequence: TGTGCCAGCAGTGTTGGGACCGGGGAGCTGTTTTTT. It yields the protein CASSVGTGELFF.

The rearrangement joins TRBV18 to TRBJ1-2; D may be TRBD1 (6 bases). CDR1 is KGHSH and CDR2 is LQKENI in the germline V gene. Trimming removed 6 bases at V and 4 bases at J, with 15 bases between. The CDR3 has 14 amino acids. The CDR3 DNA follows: TGTGCCAGCTCCTCCCAACAGGGACTCTATGGCTACACCTTC. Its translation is CASSSQQGLYGYTF.